This T cell receptor beta chain derives from a study of blood T cell repertoires in COVID-19. Study details: Samples came from the United States, Italy and Spain, spanning acute and convalescent COVID-19.

V lost 6 bases to trimming and J lost 11 bases, with 19 bases between them. This CDR3 spans 13 amino acids. Germline assignment: CDR1 MNHEY and CDR2 SVGAGI. TCRdb's table, derived via immunoSEQ multiplex PCR, lists solely in-frame clones and lacks some. The table has roughly 250,000 clones, 85% to 90% seen once. The sample taken for sequencing was peripheral blood. The TCR originated in a man aged 25-45 years with acute or convalescent COVID-19. The chain combines TRBV6-5 with TRBJ1-1; D unresolved. The CDR3 DNA is TGTGCCAGCAGCCCCAAGCTAGGCAATTCGGCTTTCTTT. It specifies CASSPKLGNSAFF.